The clone carrying this TCR beta chain was counted a single time. In germline, CDR1 is MNHEY, CDR2 SVGAGI. Trimming took 8 bases from V and 8 from J, leaving 15 bases between them. The CDR3 loop spans 12 amino acids. This record belongs to a study of OX40 agonist ivuxolimab in advanced cancers. Study as a whole: A diagnosis of hepatocellular carcinoma, melanoma, renal cell or head and neck cancer was present in dose-escalation patients.

The repertoire was sequenced with immunoSEQ multiplex PCR; TCRdb's copy has only in-frame clones and lacks some. The sample holds just over 95,000 clones; roughly 88% are singletons and the top ten take 3% to 4%. The chain employs TRBV6-5 and TRBJ1-2; D unclear. The TCR was taken from an adult with an advanced solid tumor such as melanoma, head and neck, liver or kidney cancer. The sample here was CD4+ or CD8+ T cells sorted from blood, taken in a trial of the OX40 agonist ivuxolimab. CDR3 nucleotide sequence: TGTGCCAGCGGTCTGTCCCCATGGGGCTACACCTTC. Translated: CASGLSPWGYTF.